The table lists the clone carrying this TCR beta chain with many counts. Its matching antigen is unknown. CDR1 and CDR2 from the germline V gene are SGHVS and FQNEAQ. With 5 bases removed from V and 8 bases from J, the gap between germline ends came to 10 bases. The length of the CDR3 is 13 residues. The data were taken from a study of breast tumors, draining lymph nodes, adjacent tissues. Overall study findings and caveats: Compared with basal-like, luminal-like tumors shared significantly more repertoire with nontumor tissue. Tumor repertoires ranked between lymph nodes and nontumor tissue in diversity, with V and J gene preferences.

Breast cancer patients provided tissue from their axillary draining lymph nodes. TCRdb independently ran MiXCR on the multiplex PCR reads; one entry per CDR3 protein. This repertoire shows about 180,000 distinct CDR3 sequences, around a third found once; its top ten account for roughly 4.5%. The sample consisted of axillary lymph node tissue. V is TRBV7-8 and J is TRBJ1-6; D call uncertain. This receptor was identified in a female donor with breast cancer. Some clones in this sample may be carry-over from other donors' samples. The DNA of the CDR3 is TGTGCCAGCAGCCAAAGCAGGTATTCACCCCTCCACTTT. It translates to CASSQSRYSPLHF. Drawing the rest from reference TRBV7-8 and TRBJ1-6, the complete variable domain is GAGVSQSPRYKVAKRGQDVALRCDPISGHVSLFWYQQALGQGPEFLTYFQNEAQLDKSGLPSDRFFAERPEGSVSTLKIQRTQQEDSAVYLCASSQSRYSPLHFGNGTRLTVT.